The 10 T cell receptor beta chains presented below share a single source sample, sequenced in a study of control samples from healthy donors and cancer patients. Profiling relied on immunoSEQ multiplex PCR, and the TCRdb table lists in-frame clones only, not all of them. This table holds roughly 130,000 clones, roughly 90% found once. Input material: blood. All receptors come from a man aged 45-65 years in good health.

The chain is built from TRBV3-1 (or the pseudogene TRBV3-2) and TRBJ1-1; no clear D. The germline gives CDR1 LGHDT, CDR2 YNNKEL (reference sequence). The CDR3 runs to 14 residues. V dropped 0 bases and J dropped 1 base, with 6 bases sitting between them. CDR3 in amino acids: CASSQDYGNTEAFF. The CDR3 DNA reads TGTGCCAGCAGCCAAGATTACGGGAACACTGAAGCTTTCTTT.

In its sample, this clone was seen a few times. The chain is built from TRBV28 and TRBJ2-2; TRBD1 aligns across 9 bases. Germline CDR1 reads MDHEN; CDR2 reads SYDVKM. V lost 10 bases and J lost 2; bases outside the gene matches: 5. This CDR3 region has 14 residues. Here the CDR3 DNA reads TGTGCCACAAATACAGGGGGCAACACCGGGGAGCTGTTTTTT. It is translated as CATNTGGNTGELFF.

The genes are TRBV15 and TRBJ1-6; 9 bases match TRBD1. V shed 3 bases and J 10 bases; nucleotides not matched to a gene: 7. Germline V gives CDR1 LNHNV, CDR2 YYDKDF (reference sequence). The CDR3 is 15 amino acids. The CDR3 DNA reads as TGTGCCACCAGCAGGGACAGGGGATTTTCCTCACCCCTCCACTTT. Protein product: CATSRDRGFSSPLHF.

The gene calls are TRBV30 and TRBJ1-1, with D possibly TRBD1 on 5 matching bases. This CDR3 comprises 14 residues. Trimming left V 7 bases short and J 1 base short, with 16 bases between. CDR1 GTSNPN and CDR2 SVGIG come from the germline V gene (reference sequence). In DNA form, the CDR3 reads TGTGCCTTTTCCCGGGACGGAGCGAACACTGAAGCTTTCTTT. Its protein is CAFSRDGANTEAFF.

This chain links TRBV14 with TRBJ2-7, with unresolved D. V was shortened by 1 base and J by 7 bases, with 17 bases between the two germline ends. The CDR3 extends over 15 amino acids. In germline, CDR1 is SGHDN, CDR2 FVKESK. The CDR3 sequence is CASSQVVKGSGEQYF. The CDR3, as DNA: TGTGCCAGCAGCCAAGTTGTGAAGGGTTCGGGTGAGCAGTACTTC.

The gene calls are TRBV7-3 and TRBJ1-5; 7 nucleotides agree with TRBD1. Looked up from germline, CDR1 is SGHTA and CDR2 is FQGTGA. The CDR3 is 18 residues long. V shed 0 bases and J 0 bases; nucleotides not matched to a gene: 8. The CDR3 nucleotides read TGTGCCAGCAGCTTAACCGGGACAGATATACATAGCAATCAGCCCCAGCATTTT. Translation gives CASSLTGTDIHSNQPQHF.

The chain links TRBV7-8 to TRBJ2-1, with D perhaps TRBD2 (7 bases). Germline CDR1 reads SGHVS; CDR2 reads FQNEAQ. This CDR3 comprises 16 residues. Trimming cost V 1 base and J 8 bases, with 18 bases left between them. In DNA form, the CDR3 reads TGTGCCAGCAGCTTAGGTAGGGGGGGCCGGGTGGATGAGCAGTTCTTC. Its protein product is CASSLGRGGRVDEQFF. Based on the CDR3 plus reference TRBV7-8 and TRBJ2-1, the full variable domain is GAGVSQSPRYKVAKRGQDVALRCDPISGHVSLFWYQQALGQGPEFLTYFQNEAQLDKSGLPSDRFFAERPEGSVSTLKIQRTQQEDSAVYLCASSLGRGGRVDEQFFGPGTRLTVL.

The chain uses TRBV4-1 and TRBJ2-7; 7 nucleotides line up with TRBD2. This CDR3 is 15 amino acids long. Germline V gene lookup returns CDR1 MGHRA and CDR2 YSYEKL. Trimming took 1 base from V and 2 from J; bases not matched to a gene: 5. The CDR3 reads CASSQVWTRAYEQYF. Here the CDR3 DNA reads TGCGCCAGCAGCCAAGTTTGGACTAGGGCCTACGAGCAGTACTTC.

The V call is TRBV27, the J call TRBJ2-7; D is uncertain. The V end lost 5 bases, the J end lost 6 bases, and 17 bases lay between the germline ends. Germline V gene data show CDR1 as MNHEY and CDR2 as SMNVEV (reference sequence). This CDR3 has 14 residues. The CDR3 coding sequence is TGTGCCAGCAGTCCGGGCTCGGCATCCGCCGAGCAGTACTTC. Translating it yields CASSPGSASAEQYF.

The chain employs TRBV5-1 and TRBJ1-1; the D is unclear. There are 17 residues in the CDR3. Germline values: CDR1 SGHRS, CDR2 YFSETQ. V dropped 3 bases and J dropped 1 base, with 19 bases sitting between them. As DNA, the CDR3 is TGCGCCAGCAGCTCCCTACCACGGCAAGGAGGGAACACTGAAGCTTTCTTT. Protein: CASSSLPRQGGNTEAFF.